A selection of T cell receptor beta chains follows, all from one sample in a study of OX40 agonist ivuxolimab in advanced cancers. Sequencing was performed with immunoSEQ multiplex PCR; in TCRdb, only in-frame clones are kept and a portion is missing. The table has 80,000 or so clones, more than 85% seen once; the top ten hold nearly 8%. This specimen was CD4+ or CD8+ T cells sorted from blood, taken in a trial of the OX40 agonist ivuxolimab. The receptors stem from an adult with an advanced solid tumor such as melanoma, head and neck, liver or kidney cancer. Each CDR3 is given with its conserved first and last residue. D genes are given only for firm matches. The size entry is marked missing in some rows and otherwise reads once, few, many or a size class.

d_call: TRBD1
j_call: TRBJ1-5
clone_size: NA
cdr3_length: 15
v_call: TRBV7-2
cdr3_nt: TGTGCCAGCAGCTCCTTGCAGGGGGTCAATCAGCCCCAGCATTTT
cdr3_aa: CASSSLQGVNQPQHF

d_call: NA
j_call: TRBJ1-2
clone_size: NA
cdr3_length: 14
v_call: TRBV25-1
cdr3_nt: TGTGCCAGCATCGGCGCGGGATCTTACTATGGCTACACCTTC
cdr3_aa: CASIGAGSYYGYTF

d_call: TRBD1
j_call: TRBJ2-6
clone_size: NA
cdr3_length: 17
v_call: TRBV7-3
cdr3_nt: TGTGCCAGCAGCGCCAGGGGACAGGGGGCTGGGGCCAACGTCCTGACTTTC
cdr3_aa: CASSARGQGAGANVLTF

d_call: NA
j_call: TRBJ1-5
clone_size: few
cdr3_length: 15
v_call: TRBV27
cdr3_nt: TGTGCCAGCAGTTTACAGGGTCTGAGCAATCAGCCCCAGCATTTT
cdr3_aa: CASSLQGLSNQPQHF

d_call: NA
j_call: TRBJ1-5
clone_size: NA
cdr3_length: 14
v_call: TRBV28
cdr3_nt: TGTGCCAGCCGCGGGGGAGGCAGCAATCAGCCCCAGCATTTT
cdr3_aa: CASRGGGSNQPQHF

d_call: NA
j_call: TRBJ1-1
clone_size: NA
cdr3_length: 12
v_call: TRBV6-1
cdr3_nt: TGTGCCAGCACCCCAGGAGGTGCTGAAGCTTTCTTT
cdr3_aa: CASTPGGAEAFF

d_call: TRBD1
j_call: TRBJ2-1
clone_size: NA
cdr3_length: 15
v_call: TRBV27
cdr3_nt: TGTGCCAGCAGTTTCGATGACAGGGGCTACAATGAGCAGTTCTTC
cdr3_aa: CASSFDDRGYNEQFF

d_call: TRBD1
j_call: TRBJ2-6
clone_size: NA
cdr3_length: 22
v_call: TRBV5-1
cdr3_nt: TGCGCCAGCAGCTTGGCCTGGCGCCGGGACAGGGGGCGAGGGGCTGGGGCCAACGTCCTGACTTTC
cdr3_aa: CASSLAWRRDRGRGAGANVLTF

d_call: TRBD2
j_call: TRBJ2-3
clone_size: once
cdr3_length: 15
v_call: TRBV29-1
cdr3_nt: TGCAGCGTTGCGGGACTAGCGGGAGGTACTGGTACGCAGTATTTT
cdr3_aa: CSVAGLAGGTGTQYF

d_call: NA
j_call: TRBJ1-2
clone_size: NA
cdr3_length: 13
v_call: TRBV28
cdr3_nt: TGTGCCAGCAGCGTTCCAGGAGTGTACGGCTACACCTTC
cdr3_aa: CASSVPGVYGYTF

d_call: NA
j_call: TRBJ2-7
clone_size: NA
cdr3_length: 15
v_call: TRBV7-9
cdr3_nt: TGTGCCAGCAGCTTAGCTCTGGGGATCGGGTACGAGCAGTACTTC
cdr3_aa: CASSLALGIGYEQYF

d_call: TRBD1
j_call: TRBJ2-7
clone_size: NA
cdr3_length: 15
v_call: TRBV19
cdr3_nt: TGTGCCAGTAGCAAGACTCCGGGACAGACCTACGAGCAGTACTTC
cdr3_aa: CASSKTPGQTYEQYF

d_call: NA
j_call: TRBJ2-1
clone_size: NA
cdr3_length: 15
v_call: TRBV4-3
cdr3_nt: TGCGCCAGCAGCCAATTCCAGGGGGGGCCGGGGGAGCAGTTCTTC
cdr3_aa: CASSQFQGGPGEQFF

d_call: NA
j_call: TRBJ1-5
clone_size: NA
cdr3_length: 15
v_call: TRBV13
cdr3_nt: TGTGCCAGCAGCCGTTCTACCGAAGGGAATCAGCCCCAGCATTTT
cdr3_aa: CASSRSTEGNQPQHF

d_call: TRBD1
j_call: TRBJ1-1
clone_size: NA
cdr3_length: 15
v_call: TRBV6-6
cdr3_nt: TGTGCCAGCAGTTACTCGCAGGGGGCGAACACTGAAGCTTTCTTT
cdr3_aa: CASSYSQGANTEAFF

d_call: TRBD1
j_call: TRBJ1-5
clone_size: NA
cdr3_length: 17
v_call: TRBV4-3
cdr3_nt: TGCGCCAGCAGCCAGCGTATAACCGGGACAGGGAATCAGCCCCAGCATTTT
cdr3_aa: CASSQRITGTGNQPQHF

d_call: NA
j_call: TRBJ2-4
clone_size: few
cdr3_length: 15
v_call: TRBV15
cdr3_nt: TGTGCCACCAGCGCGGGACAGCTAGCCAAAAACATTCAGTACTTC
cdr3_aa: CATSAGQLAKNIQYF

d_call: TRBD2
j_call: TRBJ2-3
clone_size: NA
cdr3_length: 15
v_call: TRBV5-1
cdr3_nt: TGCGCCAGCAGCGGGCGGGAGGGTCCCACAGATACGCAGTATTTT
cdr3_aa: CASSGREGPTDTQYF

d_call: NA
j_call: TRBJ1-6
clone_size: NA
cdr3_length: 13
v_call: TRBV5-8
cdr3_nt: TGTGCCAGCAGCTCCACTCTCCGTAAACCCCTCCACTTT
cdr3_aa: CASSSTLRKPLHF

d_call: NA
j_call: TRBJ1-5
clone_size: NA
cdr3_length: 15
v_call: TRBV11-2
cdr3_nt: TGTGCCAGCAGCTTAGGGCTAGTTAGCAATCAGCCCCAGCATTTT
cdr3_aa: CASSLGLVSNQPQHF

d_call: TRBD2
j_call: TRBJ2-3
clone_size: NA
cdr3_length: 14
v_call: TRBV9
cdr3_nt: TGTGCCAGCAGCGTACGCCTAGCGGGCGATACGCAGTATTTT
cdr3_aa: CASSVRLAGDTQYF

d_call: NA
j_call: TRBJ2-2
clone_size: NA
cdr3_length: 16
v_call: TRBV11-2
cdr3_nt: TGTGCCAGCAGCTCCCAATTTCAGGGGTCCTCCGGGGAGCTGTTTTTT
cdr3_aa: CASSSQFQGSSGELFF

d_call: NA
j_call: TRBJ2-5
clone_size: NA
cdr3_length: 14
v_call: TRBV7-2
cdr3_nt: TGTGCCAGCACCCCCCTCCGAGCGTCGGAGACCCAGTACTTC
cdr3_aa: CASTPLRASETQYF

d_call: NA
j_call: TRBJ2-7
clone_size: NA
cdr3_length: 13
v_call: TRBV7-3
cdr3_nt: TGTGCCAGCAGCCCGCCGCAGAACTACGAGCAGTACTTC
cdr3_aa: CASSPPQNYEQYF

d_call: NA
j_call: TRBJ2-7
clone_size: NA
cdr3_length: 14
v_call: TRBV5-4
cdr3_nt: TGTGCCAGCAGCTCCCAGTCAAGCTCCTACGAGCAGTACTTC
cdr3_aa: CASSSQSSSYEQYF

d_call: NA
j_call: TRBJ1-5
clone_size: NA
cdr3_length: 15
v_call: TRBV7-9
cdr3_nt: TGTGCCAGCAGCTCACAGGACAGTAGCAATCAGCCCCAGCATTTT
cdr3_aa: CASSSQDSSNQPQHF

d_call: NA
j_call: TRBJ2-7
clone_size: NA
cdr3_length: 13
v_call: TRBV7-6
cdr3_nt: TGTGCCAGCAGCACACCGCCGGGTGGCGAGCAGTACTTC
cdr3_aa: CASSTPPGGEQYF

d_call: NA
j_call: TRBJ1-2
clone_size: NA
cdr3_length: 12
v_call: TRBV5-1
cdr3_nt: TGCGCCAGCAGCTTCGGCGAATATGGCTACACCTTC
cdr3_aa: CASSFGEYGYTF

d_call: NA
j_call: TRBJ1-5
clone_size: once
cdr3_length: 13
v_call: TRBV19
cdr3_nt: TGTGCCAGCACCACAGGGAGAAATCAGCCCCAGCATTTT
cdr3_aa: CASTTGRNQPQHF